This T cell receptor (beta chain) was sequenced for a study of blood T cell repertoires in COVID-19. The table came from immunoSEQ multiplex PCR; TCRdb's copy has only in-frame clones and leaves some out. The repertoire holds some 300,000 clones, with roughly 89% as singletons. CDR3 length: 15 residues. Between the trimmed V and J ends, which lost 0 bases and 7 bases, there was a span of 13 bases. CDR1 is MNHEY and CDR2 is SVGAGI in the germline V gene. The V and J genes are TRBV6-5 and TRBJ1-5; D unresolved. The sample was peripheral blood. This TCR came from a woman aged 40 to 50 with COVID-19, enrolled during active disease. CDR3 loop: CASSYSFPNGQPQHF. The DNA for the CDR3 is TGTGCCAGCAGTTACTCGTTCCCCAACGGGCAGCCCCAGCATTTT.